These T cell receptor beta chains were read from a single sample in a study of T cells expressing NK-cell markers. TCRdb reprocessed the 5' RACE reads, keeping one entry per CDR3 protein, no DNA. This sample's table reports about 1,300 distinct CDR3 sequences. The material sequenced was blood T cells: a sorted CD56 or NKG2C T cell subset, CD4+ or CD8+ T cells, or bulk PBMC T cells (not recorded which). These receptors all come from a woman aged 18-29 years in good health. Both conserved end residues are part of each CDR3. The order of the fields is CDR3 protein, clone size, J gene, V gene. Only some rows state a clone size, as once, few, many or a class for expanded clones.

CDR3 protein: CSVEAGTDTQYF
clone size: medium-sized
J gene: TRBJ2-3
V gene: TRBV29-1

CDR3 protein: CASSLAGVFTDTQYF
clone size: NA
J gene: TRBJ2-3
V gene: TRBV9

CDR3 protein: CASSLPNRLPSGTPSYEQYF
clone size: medium-sized
J gene: TRBJ2-7
V gene: TRBV5-1

CDR3 protein: CASSLMGQPQHF
clone size: medium-sized
J gene: TRBJ1-5
V gene: TRBV5-1

CDR3 protein: CASSWSPSGMVEQFF
clone size: medium-sized
J gene: TRBJ2-1
V gene: TRBV19

CDR3 protein: CASSLIVAGGTTDTQYF
clone size: medium-sized
J gene: TRBJ2-3
V gene: TRBV27

CDR3 protein: CASSLALPNEQFF
clone size: NA
J gene: TRBJ2-1
V gene: TRBV5-1

CDR3 protein: CSVEVGSWREENIQYF
clone size: NA
J gene: TRBJ2-4
V gene: TRBV29-1

CDR3 protein: CSARNYRGSNEQYF
clone size: medium-sized
J gene: TRBJ2-7
V gene: TRBV20-1

CDR3 protein: CAWATVIRNSPLHF
clone size: NA
J gene: TRBJ1-6
V gene: TRBV30

CDR3 protein: CASSLFGQGWDQPQHF
clone size: hyperexpanded
J gene: TRBJ1-5
V gene: TRBV27

CDR3 protein: CASNVPRGLAVYNEQFF
clone size: medium-sized
J gene: TRBJ2-1
V gene: TRBV2

CDR3 protein: CSASTGNVWDTQYF
clone size: large
J gene: TRBJ2-3
V gene: TRBV20-1

CDR3 protein: CASSSSYEQYF
clone size: large
J gene: TRBJ2-7
V gene: TRBV18

CDR3 protein: CAISASGGGVYNEQFF
clone size: NA
J gene: TRBJ2-1
V gene: TRBV10-3

CDR3 protein: CASSRTRGLAGDTDTQYF
clone size: medium-sized
J gene: TRBJ2-3
V gene: TRBV27